The rows below give T cell receptor beta chains drawn from one sample of a study of blood T cell repertoires in COVID-19. Sequencing used immunoSEQ multiplex PCR; TCRdb keeps in-frame clones, though not all of them. The data hold about 200,000 clones, with 70% to 90% observed a single time. Specimen: PBMCs or T cells enriched from blood (not recorded which). The receptors here all came from a woman in her thirties who had been exposed to COVID-19. Each CDR3 is given with its conserved first and last residue. D genes are given only for firm matches. Size values are once, few and many counts, or a class for expanded clones, and some rows have none.

j_gene: TRBJ2-3
abundance: NA
d_gene: NA
len: 13
v_gene: TRBV27
CDR3nt: TGTGCCAGCACCCTTAGAGGGGGGGGTACGCAGTATTTT
CDR3aa: CASTLRGGGTQYF

j_gene: TRBJ2-1
abundance: NA
d_gene: TRBD2
len: 18
v_gene: TRBV11-2
CDR3nt: TGTGCCAGCAGCTTCGTCCTAGCGGGGTACGAAACCTACAATGAGCAGTTCTTC
CDR3aa: CASSFVLAGYETYNEQFF

j_gene: TRBJ2-1
abundance: NA
d_gene: NA
len: 14
v_gene: TRBV5-1
CDR3nt: TGCGCCAGCAGCTTGGGGGGCAGTTACAATGAGCAGTTCTTC
CDR3aa: CASSLGGSYNEQFF

j_gene: TRBJ1-1
abundance: NA
d_gene: NA
len: 12
v_gene: TRBV5-8
CDR3nt: TGTGCCAGCAGCTTACGTTCAGGCCGGGCTTTCTTT
CDR3aa: CASSLRSGRAFF

j_gene: TRBJ2-2
abundance: NA
d_gene: NA
len: 15
v_gene: TRBV13
CDR3nt: TGTGCCAGCAGCTCGGCTAGCGCTAACACCGGGGAGCTGTTTTTT
CDR3aa: CASSSASANTGELFF

j_gene: TRBJ2-1
abundance: NA
d_gene: TRBD2
len: 13
v_gene: TRBV7-9
CDR3nt: TGTGCCAGCAGCCCAACGTTCGGGGGGGGCGTGTTCTTC
CDR3aa: CASSPTFGGGVFF

j_gene: TRBJ2-2
abundance: few
d_gene: TRBD1
len: 16
v_gene: TRBV5-1
CDR3nt: TGCGCCAGCAGCCAACAGACAGGGGGTGGCACCGGGGAGCTGTTTTTT
CDR3aa: CASSQQTGGGTGELFF

j_gene: TRBJ2-5
abundance: NA
d_gene: NA
len: 13
v_gene: TRBV30
CDR3nt: TGTGCCTGGAGTGTATTAACGGGGGAGACCCAGTACTTC
CDR3aa: CAWSVLTGETQYF

j_gene: TRBJ1-2
abundance: NA
d_gene: TRBD1
len: 15
v_gene: TRBV19
CDR3nt: TGTGCCAGTAGTAGGAGGACAGGGGCCGTGGATGGCTACACCTTC
CDR3aa: CASSRRTGAVDGYTF

j_gene: TRBJ1-4
abundance: NA
d_gene: NA
len: 15
v_gene: TRBV2
CDR3nt: TGTGCCAGCAGTGGCGACGGAGGGGCTAATGAAAAACTGTTTTTT
CDR3aa: CASSGDGGANEKLFF

j_gene: TRBJ2-6
abundance: NA
d_gene: NA
len: 17
v_gene: TRBV19
CDR3nt: TGTGCCAGTAGTATCCTATCCAGGGGCGGAGGGGCCAACGTCCTGACTTTC
CDR3aa: CASSILSRGGGANVLTF

j_gene: TRBJ1-2
abundance: NA
d_gene: TRBD1
len: 13
v_gene: TRBV5-6
CDR3nt: TGTGCCAGCAGTTCGGGACAGCCTTATGGCTACACCTTC
CDR3aa: CASSSGQPYGYTF

j_gene: TRBJ1-5
abundance: NA
d_gene: TRBD1
len: 16
v_gene: TRBV15
CDR3nt: TGTGCCACCAGCAACCCCGGGACAGGGTACAATCAGCCCCAGCATTTT
CDR3aa: CATSNPGTGYNQPQHF

j_gene: TRBJ2-5
abundance: NA
d_gene: NA
len: 15
v_gene: TRBV9
CDR3nt: TGTGCCAGCAGCCCCTCAGTGGGCTTCCAAGAGACCCAGTACTTC
CDR3aa: CASSPSVGFQETQYF

j_gene: TRBJ2-5
abundance: NA
d_gene: TRBD2
len: 16
v_gene: TRBV5-4
CDR3nt: TGTGCCAGCAGCTTGGTTAGCGGGGGGCCCCAAGAGACCCAGTACTTC
CDR3aa: CASSLVSGGPQETQYF

j_gene: TRBJ2-7
abundance: NA
d_gene: NA
len: 17
v_gene: TRBV7-6
CDR3nt: TGTGCCAGCAGCTTAGGAGGGGGGGGGCCCCGGTCCTACGAGCAGTACTTC
CDR3aa: CASSLGGGGPRSYEQYF

j_gene: TRBJ1-3
abundance: NA
d_gene: NA
len: 16
v_gene: TRBV7-2
CDR3nt: TGTGCCAGCAGCTTAGAGGCAGGCAGCTCTGGAAACACCATATATTTT
CDR3aa: CASSLEAGSSGNTIYF

j_gene: TRBJ2-7
abundance: few
d_gene: NA
len: 15
v_gene: TRBV7-9
CDR3nt: TGTGCCAGCAGCTTAGTTTCGGCCAGGGGCTACGAGCAGTACTTC
CDR3aa: CASSLVSARGYEQYF

j_gene: TRBJ1-2
abundance: NA
d_gene: TRBD1
len: 17
v_gene: TRBV5-5
CDR3nt: TGTGCCAGCAGCTTGGGACAGGGGTTAGGTAATAACTATGGCTACACCTTC
CDR3aa: CASSLGQGLGNNYGYTF

j_gene: TRBJ2-2
abundance: NA
d_gene: TRBD1
len: 18
v_gene: TRBV5-6
CDR3nt: TGTGCCAGCAGCTTGGGACAGGGGACGTTCGCGAACACCGGGGAGCTGTTTTTT
CDR3aa: CASSLGQGTFANTGELFF

j_gene: TRBJ1-6
abundance: NA
d_gene: NA
len: 14
v_gene: TRBV5-5
CDR3nt: TGTGCCAGCAGCTTGGGTGCCGGGGATTCACCCCTCCACTTT
CDR3aa: CASSLGAGDSPLHF

j_gene: TRBJ2-1
abundance: NA
d_gene: TRBD2
len: 13
v_gene: TRBV2
CDR3nt: TGTGCCAGCAACCCTAGCGGGCACAATGAGCAGTTCTTC
CDR3aa: CASNPSGHNEQFF

j_gene: TRBJ1-2
abundance: NA
d_gene: NA
len: 15
v_gene: TRBV30
CDR3nt: TGTGCCTGGAGTGTCCCAGGGTCCGCTAACTATGGCTACACCTTC
CDR3aa: CAWSVPGSANYGYTF

j_gene: TRBJ1-1
abundance: NA
d_gene: NA
len: 15
v_gene: TRBV7-9
CDR3nt: TGTGCCAGCCCAGCTTTGACAGAATTGAACACTGAAGCTTTCTTT
CDR3aa: CASPALTELNTEAFF

j_gene: TRBJ2-6
abundance: NA
d_gene: NA
len: 13
v_gene: TRBV29-1
CDR3nt: TGCAGCGTGGGACAATCCTTGGCCAACGTCCTGACTTTC
CDR3aa: CSVGQSLANVLTF

j_gene: TRBJ2-7
abundance: NA
d_gene: TRBD2
len: 11
v_gene: TRBV10-2
CDR3nt: TGCGCCAGCAGTCGGGGGGACGAGCAGTACTTC
CDR3aa: CASSRGDEQYF

j_gene: TRBJ2-4
abundance: NA
d_gene: TRBD2
len: 15
v_gene: TRBV27
CDR3nt: TGTGCCAGCAGACCCTATAGCGGGGGGACGGACATTCAGTACTTC
CDR3aa: CASRPYSGGTDIQYF

j_gene: TRBJ2-2
abundance: once
d_gene: TRBD2
len: 17
v_gene: TRBV11-3
CDR3nt: TGTGCCAGCAGCTTAGAGGGTAGCGGGGGACCCACCGGGGAGCTGTTTTTT
CDR3aa: CASSLEGSGGPTGELFF

j_gene: TRBJ1-1
abundance: NA
d_gene: NA
len: 13
v_gene: TRBV12-3/TRBV12-4
CDR3nt: TGTGCCAGCAGTCCTGGGGGCTCCGCCAGAGCTTTCTTT
CDR3aa: CASSPGGSARAFF

j_gene: TRBJ1-2
abundance: NA
d_gene: NA
len: 16
v_gene: TRBV6-6
CDR3nt: TGTGCCAGCAGTTACTCGATAGCACCCACCACCTATGGCTACACCTTC
CDR3aa: CASSYSIAPTTYGYTF

j_gene: TRBJ1-6
abundance: NA
d_gene: NA
len: 12
v_gene: TRBV9
CDR3nt: TGTGCCAGCAGCGCCGGGGAGACACCCCTCCACTTT
CDR3aa: CASSAGETPLHF

j_gene: TRBJ2-7
abundance: NA
d_gene: TRBD2
len: 15
v_gene: TRBV28
CDR3nt: TGTGCCAGCAGGGATACGGGGGGGCCCTCCTACGAGCAGTACTTC
CDR3aa: CASRDTGGPSYEQYF

j_gene: TRBJ2-7
abundance: NA
d_gene: NA
len: 14
v_gene: TRBV7-6
CDR3nt: TGTGCCAGCAGCTTAGCCGCGGGAAACTACGAGCAGTACTTC
CDR3aa: CASSLAAGNYEQYF

j_gene: TRBJ2-7
abundance: NA
d_gene: NA
len: 13
v_gene: TRBV2
CDR3nt: TGTGCCAGCAGATGGTCCAGGGGCGACGAGCAGTACTTC
CDR3aa: CASRWSRGDEQYF

j_gene: TRBJ1-1
abundance: NA
d_gene: NA
len: 13
v_gene: TRBV2
CDR3nt: TGTGCCACTCTTTGGGGGGAGAACACTGAAGCTTTCTTT
CDR3aa: CATLWGENTEAFF

j_gene: TRBJ1-5
abundance: NA
d_gene: NA
len: 13
v_gene: TRBV19
CDR3nt: TGTGCCAGTAGTCAGGGGATCGGGCAGCCCCAGCATTTT
CDR3aa: CASSQGIGQPQHF

j_gene: TRBJ2-7
abundance: few
d_gene: NA
len: 15
v_gene: TRBV30
CDR3nt: TGTGCCTGGAGTGACGCGGTTGGGGCTTTGTACGAGCAGTACTTC
CDR3aa: CAWSDAVGALYEQYF

j_gene: TRBJ2-1
abundance: NA
d_gene: TRBD1
len: 15
v_gene: TRBV5-5
CDR3nt: TGTGCCAGCAGGGCGGGACAGGGGGCGTCTAACGGAAAGTTCTTC
CDR3aa: CASRAGQGASNGKFF

j_gene: TRBJ1-5
abundance: NA
d_gene: TRBD1
len: 17
v_gene: TRBV18
CDR3nt: TGTGCCAGCTCACCTCAGGGGGCCGGACATAGCAATCAGCCCCAGCATTTT
CDR3aa: CASSPQGAGHSNQPQHF

j_gene: TRBJ2-7
abundance: NA
d_gene: NA
len: 14
v_gene: TRBV4-2
CDR3nt: TGTGCCAGCAGCCAAGTGGGCGGGGTATACGAGCAGTACTTC
CDR3aa: CASSQVGGVYEQYF

j_gene: TRBJ1-2
abundance: NA
d_gene: NA
len: 17
v_gene: TRBV19
CDR3nt: TGTGCCAGTAGTATCGTTTTTGTGGGGGCCCTTCCCTATGGCTACACCTTC
CDR3aa: CASSIVFVGALPYGYTF

j_gene: TRBJ1-2
abundance: NA
d_gene: TRBD1
len: 14
v_gene: TRBV30
CDR3nt: TGTGCCTGGAGTGTGGGCAGGGGGCGTTATGGCTACACCTTC
CDR3aa: CAWSVGRGRYGYTF

j_gene: TRBJ2-5
abundance: NA
d_gene: NA
len: 14
v_gene: TRBV3-1/TRBV3-2
CDR3nt: TGTGCCAGCAGCCAAGACCCCGGGTTGGAGACCCAGTACTTC
CDR3aa: CASSQDPGLETQYF

j_gene: TRBJ1-3
abundance: once
d_gene: TRBD1
len: 13
v_gene: TRBV30
CDR3nt: TGTGCCTGGGGACAGGCCTCTGGAAACACCATATATTTT
CDR3aa: CAWGQASGNTIYF

j_gene: TRBJ1-5
abundance: NA
d_gene: TRBD1
len: 15
v_gene: TRBV19
CDR3nt: TGTGCCAGTAGTAAGACAGGGGGTAGCAATCAGCCCCAGCATTTT
CDR3aa: CASSKTGGSNQPQHF

j_gene: TRBJ2-7
abundance: NA
d_gene: TRBD2
len: 18
v_gene: TRBV2
CDR3nt: TGTGCCAGCAGTGAAATAACTAGCGGGGGCCGAAATCACTACGAGCAGTACTTC
CDR3aa: CASSEITSGGRNHYEQYF